Each of the 5 T cell receptor beta chains below was sequenced from the same sample in a study of T cells after yellow fever vaccination. TCRdb passed the 5' RACE reads through MiXCR, listing each CDR3 protein once. The sample has about 400,000 distinct CDR3 sequences; about 6% are singletons. This specimen consisted of PBMCs, obtained 5 days after the yellow fever booster vaccination. These receptors originate from a young man who received the YFV17D yellow fever vaccine.

The chain combines TRBV15 with TRBJ2-5; TRBD1 aligns across 11 bases. The germline V gene encodes CDR1 LNHNV and CDR2 YYDKDF (reference sequence). This CDR3 has 15 residues. Trimming cost V 0 bases and J 5 bases; bases outside gene matches: 2. The CDR3 nucleotides are TGTGCCACCAGCAGAGAGGACAGGGGGCTTGAGACCCAGTACTTC. It encodes CATSREDRGLETQYF.

The chain has TRBV7-8 and TRBJ2-1; D perhaps matches TRBD2 (6 bases). The CDR3 covers 14 residues. CDR1 SGHVS and CDR2 FQNEAQ come from the germline V gene. Trimming took off 2 bases at V and 12 bases at J, with 17 bases between the two ends. CDR3 DNA sequence: TGTGCCAGCAGCTTAAATGTGGGATGGGGAGGGCAGTTCTTC. Its protein is CASSLNVGWGGQFF.

This clonotype has more than one count but fewer than ten. The chain links TRBV18 to TRBJ2-1, with D perhaps matching TRBD2 (6 bases). The CDR3 loop spans 16 amino acids. Germline V gene data show CDR1 as KGHSH and CDR2 as LQKENI. V was shortened by 0 bases and J by 6 bases, with 15 bases between the two germline ends. The CDR3 DNA reads as TGTGCCAGCTCACCACCGGAGGGACGGGTGGGCAATGAGCAGTTCTTC. Amino acid sequence: CASSPPEGRVGNEQFF.

This clonotype has more than one count but fewer than ten. The rearrangement uses TRBV11-2 and TRBJ1-1; D remains unclear. The CDR3 extends over 15 amino acids. Germline V gene lookup returns CDR1 SGHAT and CDR2 FQNNGV. Between the trimmed V and J ends, which lost 4 bases and 0 bases, there was a span of 12 bases. CDR3 protein: CASSSQRIMNTEAFF. In nucleotides, the CDR3 is TGTGCCAGCAGCTCGCAGAGGATAATGAACACTGAAGCTTTCTTT.

This clonotype has just a few counts. The V gene is TRBV6-2 or TRBV6-3, the J gene TRBJ2-2; 7 nucleotides align to TRBD1. Per germline, CDR1 MNHEY and CDR2 SVGEGT. Trimming removed 6 bases from V and 5 bases from J; junction bases left unmatched: 3. The CDR3 length is 13 residues. Here the CDR3 reads CASRRQGTGELFF. The CDR3 coding sequence is TGTGCCAGCAGAAGACAGGGTACCGGGGAGCTGTTTTTT.